What follows is one T cell receptor (beta chain) and its context. Its antigen is unknown. This record belongs to a study of cytomegalovirus exposure and HLA in healthy donors. Whole-study findings and limits: There were reportedly fewer N-insertions in an Asian-associated ancestry cluster than the roughly 700-donor mean, in a later analysis. For most TCR beta V segments, an earlier analysis put the productive rate at about 87% or about 30% of the time. Reportedly, cytomegalovirus status was diagnosed with high sensitivity and specificity.

The PCR used 60 Vbeta and 13 Jbeta primers. Profiling relied on immunoSEQ multiplex PCR, and the TCRdb table lists in-frame clones only, not all of them. There are under 250,000 clones in the sample; roughly 82% occur only once, and around 6% lies in the top ten. This CDR3 region has 14 residues. CDR1 and CDR2 from the germline V gene are KGHSH and LQKENI. Trimming took 2 bases from V and 6 from J, leaving 10 bases between them. As for the donors, each was a healthy bone marrow donor. Sequenced material: PBMCs. This clonotype originated in a man aged 35-49 years in good health and CMV-seropositive. The V gene is TRBV18, the J gene TRBJ1-4; D is perhaps TRBD1 (5 bases). The CDR3 spells CASSPTLGDEKLFF. The CDR3, as DNA: TGTGCCAGCTCACCAACGCTAGGGGATGAAAAACTGTTTTTT.